The text below deals with one TCR beta chain. The treatment was: over 15 received Ad26.COV2.S at low or high dose, single or two shots; roughly five received placebo; per-sample allocation not given. Specimen acquisition occurred on day 63 following the initial vaccine or placebo injection. This sample stems from a study of Ad26.COV2.S vaccination and SARS-CoV-2 variants. Method: immunoSEQ multiplex PCR; TCRdb's copy keeps in-frame clones and lacks some. The data hold roughly 350,000 clones, with 80% to 90% observed a single time. CDR1 is SEHNR and CDR2 is FQNEAQ in the germline V gene (reference sequence). The CDR3 has 10 amino acids. V was shortened by 5 bases and J by 6 bases, with 5 bases between the two germline ends.

The sequencing here drew on peripheral blood, taken in a trial of Ad26.COV2.S vaccine versus placebo. This chain joins TRBV7-9 and TRBJ2-7; unclear D gene. The receptor comes from a person aged 18-60 years who received the Ad26.COV2.S COVID-19 vaccine or a placebo. CDR3 coding DNA: TGTGCCAGCAGCGGATCCGAGCAGTACTTC. Its translation: CASSGSEQYF.